Each of the 11 T cell receptor beta chains below was sequenced from the same sample in a study of T cell responses to AZD1222 COVID-19 vaccine. Some clones are missing from TCRdb's copy, which holds only in-frame ones; the method was immunoSEQ multiplex PCR. The table lists about 83,000 clones, just over 90% of them singletons, with 4.5% in the top ten. Sequenced here: peripheral blood, sampled on day 0 of MenACWY control vaccination. Every receptor here comes from an adult in good health.

The chain carries TRBV5-1 and TRBJ1-1; tentatively, D is TRBD1 (5 bases). This CDR3 is built from 14 residues. V lost 3 bases to trimming and J lost 0 bases, with 9 bases between them. Germline V gene lookup returns CDR1 SGHRS and CDR2 YFSETQ. The CDR3 DNA sequence: TGCGCCAGCAGCTCCCGGGGGGTGAACACTGAAGCTTTCTTT. Translated, it gives CASSSRGVNTEAFF.

The CDR3 sequence is CATRGWRAETQYF. The CDR3 region has the DNA TGTGCCACCAGGGGGTGGCGGGCGGAGACCCAGTACTTC. This chain uses TRBV15 with TRBJ2-5; TRBD2 might be the D (5 bases). CDR1 is LNHNV, CDR2 YYDKDF, per germline (reference sequence). V was shortened by 6 bases and J by 5 bases, with 13 bases between the two germline ends. The CDR3 has 13 amino acids.

The CDR3 bases are TGTGCCAGCAGCTCCCCCGGCCTAGGGAAAGTGGACCAGTACTTC. It codes for CASSSPGLGKVDQYF. The chain is built from TRBV5-6 and TRBJ2-5; D unresolved. Deletions cut 3 bases from V and 10 bases from J, with 22 bases between. Germline assignment: CDR1 SGHDT and CDR2 YYEEEE. The CDR3 is made up of 15 amino acids.

The chain uses TRBV6-1 and TRBJ2-7; 9 nucleotides align to TRBD2. Trimming at V came to 1 base and at J to 4 bases, leaving 8 bases not matched to a gene. Germline CDR1 is MNHNS and CDR2 is SASEGT. The CDR3 has 16 amino acids. In nucleotides, the CDR3 is TGTGCCAGCAGTGAAGGGGTAGCGGGAGTCATGTACGAGCAGTACTTC. Encoded protein: CASSEGVAGVMYEQYF.

The chain combines TRBV5-6 with TRBJ2-3; 7 bases are shared with TRBD2. Unmatched junction bases numbered 5, after V lost 9 bases and J lost 7 bases. Germline CDR1 and CDR2: SGHDT and YYEEEE. The CDR3 loop spans 11 amino acids. CDR3 protein: CATGAGHTQYF. The CDR3 DNA follows: TGTGCCACCGGAGCGGGACATACGCAGTATTTT.

The rearrangement uses TRBV9 and TRBJ1-4, with D possibly TRBD1 on 5 matching bases. The germline V gene encodes CDR1 SGDLS and CDR2 YYNGEE. The CDR3 spans 15 residues. V lost 4 bases and J 3 bases, leaving 13 bases between the germline ends. DNA of the CDR3: TGTGCCAGCAGCCCCTCTGGGACGGCTAATGAAAAACTGTTTTTT. As protein: CASSPSGTANEKLFF.

The chain uses TRBV19 and TRBJ1-1, with TRBD1 identical over 7 bases. Germline loops: CDR1 LNHDA, CDR2 SQIVND (reference sequence). The CDR3 is made up of 14 amino acids. J gave up 5 bases and V 7 bases, and 10 bases lay outside the gene matches. The CDR3 DNA follows: TGTGCCAGTACTCCGACAGGGAGGAGTACTGAAGCTTTCTTT. This translates into CASTPTGRSTEAFF.

This clone was seen just once. This sequence joins TRBV5-8 and TRBJ1-1, with no clear D. This CDR3 has 15 amino acids. V was clipped by 0 bases and J by 0 bases, with 9 bases between them. From germline, CDR1 is SGHTS and CDR2 YDEGEE. CDR3 amino acids: CASSLGHLMNTEAFF. The CDR3 DNA sequence: TGTGCCAGCAGCTTGGGACATCTCATGAACACTGAAGCTTTCTTT. Using reference TRBV5-8 and TRBJ1-1 for the parts outside the CDR3, the full variable domain is EAGVTQSPTHLIKTRGQQATLRCSPISGHTSVYWYQQALGLGLQFLLWYDEGEERNRGNFPPRFSGRQFPNYSSELNVNALELEDSALYLCASSLGHLMNTEAFFGQGTRLTVV.

The CDR3 DNA reads as TGCAGCGGGGGGACTGCAACTAATGAAAAACTGTTTTTT. This translates into CSGGTATNEKLFF. The rearrangement joins TRBV29-1 to TRBJ1-4; perhaps TRBD1 as D (5 bases). CDR1 and CDR2 (germline): SQVTM, ANQGSEA. V shed 7 bases and J shed 0 bases, with 9 bases lying between them. The CDR3 contains 13 residues.

The rearrangement joins TRBV18 to TRBJ1-4; 10 nucleotides match TRBD1. CDR1 and CDR2 (germline): KGHSH, LQKENI. The CDR3 has 15 amino acids. Trimming cost V 1 base and J 8 bases; bases outside gene matches: 4. The CDR3 region is CASSPRTGGVEKLFF. The CDR3 coding sequence is TGTGCCAGCTCACCACGGACAGGGGGAGTCGAAAAACTGTTTTTT.

This chain uses TRBV27 with TRBJ1-1; a possible D gene is TRBD1 (6 bases). Trimming removed 6 bases at V and 5 bases at J, with 13 bases between. The CDR3 runs 13 residues. CDR1 and CDR2 (germline): MNHEY, SMNVEV (reference sequence). DNA of the CDR3: TGTGCCAGCAGCCCGGGGGGCGGTACTGAAGCTTTCTTT. Amino acid sequence: CASSPGGGTEAFF.